These 25 T cell receptor beta chains were sequenced from one sample in a study of beta chain features in type 1 diabetes. Expressed TCRB transcripts were sequenced after all isolated RNA was converted to cDNA. Libraries were prepared by immunoSEQ multiplex PCR; TCRdb keeps only in-frame clonotypes and omits some of them. The sample holds around 400,000 clones, approximately 12% seen once. The sequenced sample consisted of naive CD4+ T cells from blood. The receptor set was obtained from a man aged 18 to 30 in good health.

The CDR3 DNA reads as TGTGCCAGCAGTTCTACGGGAGGGCCGAACTACGAGCAGTACTTC. It yields the protein CASSSTGGPNYEQYF. The V and J genes are TRBV28 and TRBJ2-7; 8 bases agree with TRBD2. This CDR3 contains 15 residues. V was clipped by 4 bases and J by 3 bases; unmatched bases: 8. Germline CDR1 and CDR2: MDHEN and SYDVKM.

This clone has at least ten counts. The junction departs from germline at one end; a sequencing error may be responsible. This chain links TRBV20-1 with TRBJ2-4, with a tentative D call TRBD1 (6 bases). Germline CDR1 and CDR2: DFQATT and SNEGSKA (reference sequence). The CDR3 extends over 9 amino acids. CDR3 nucleotide sequence: TGCAGTGCTAGCGGAACAGGGCTATTC. This sequence encodes CSASGTGLF.

The sample holds a few counts of this clone. The chain carries TRBV5-4 and TRBJ1-2; the match to TRBD1 covers 10 bases. Germline V lookup: CDR1 SGHNT, CDR2 YYREEE (reference sequence). This CDR3 contains 14 residues. V shed 5 bases and J 8 bases; nucleotides not matched to a gene: 9. The CDR3 DNA is TGTGCCAGCAGGCGGCCGGGACAGGGGAGAGGCTACACCTTC. Translating it yields CASRRPGQGRGYTF.

The rearrangement uses TRBV29-1 and TRBJ1-1, with 10 nucleotides matching TRBD1. Per germline, CDR1 SQVTM and CDR2 ANQGSEA. The CDR3 runs 15 residues. The trim removed 5 bases at V and 0 bases at J, leaving 6 bases unmatched. CDR3 sequence: CSVSGTGVLNTEAFF. The CDR3 DNA reads TGCAGCGTTAGCGGGACAGGGGTTTTGAACACTGAAGCTTTCTTT. The full variable domain, rest sourced from reference TRBV29-1 and TRBJ1-1, is SAVISQKPSRDICQRGTSLTIQCQVDSQVTMMFWYRQQPGQSLTLIATANQGSEATYESGFVIDKFPISRPNLTFSTLTVSNMSPEDSSIYLCSVSGTGVLNTEAFFGQGTRLTVV.

The V call is TRBV19, the J call TRBJ2-1, with 9 bases matching TRBD2. Germline assignment: CDR1 LNHDA and CDR2 SQIVND (reference sequence). The CDR3 sequence is 14 residues long. The V and J ends lost 5 bases and 7 bases, in that order; junction bases with no gene match: 6. CDR3 sequence: CASSRLAEANEQFF. The CDR3 nucleotides read TGTGCCAGTAGTCGACTAGCGGAGGCAAATGAGCAGTTCTTC.

The chain employs TRBV7-9 and TRBJ1-2; 7 bases agree with TRBD1. CDR1 SEHNR and CDR2 FQNEAQ come from the germline V gene (reference sequence). This CDR3 region has 15 residues. Trimming took 2 bases from V and 4 from J; bases not matched to a gene: 7. The chain's CDR3 is CASSLQGEVGYGYTF. In DNA form, the CDR3 reads TGTGCCAGCAGCTTACAGGGGGAAGTGGGCTATGGCTACACCTTC.

There are a few counts of this clone. The CDR3 sequence: CASSWDGQGDRVGEQYF. CDR3 nucleotide sequence: TGCGCCAGCAGCTGGGACGGCCAGGGGGACCGGGTAGGCGAGCAGTACTTC. V usage is TRBV5-1 and J usage is TRBJ2-7, with TRBD1 identical over 7 bases. The CDR3 length is 17 residues. Per the germline V gene, CDR1 is SGHRS and CDR2 is YFSETQ. J was trimmed by 6 bases and V by 3 bases; bases with no gene match: 18.

The rearrangement joins TRBV15 to TRBJ2-1; 13 bases fit TRBD2. The CDR3 extends over 16 amino acids. With 5 bases clipped from V and 6 bases from J, the junction kept 7 bases outside the gene matches. The V gene's germline CDR1 is LNHNV and CDR2 YYDKDF (reference sequence). The CDR3 spells CATSGGGLAGANEQFF. CDR3 sequence (DNA): TGTGCCACCAGCGGGGGTGGACTAGCGGGAGCCAATGAGCAGTTCTTC.

A few counts support this clone. The same CDR3 also results from other DNA sequences found in this sample. This chain connects TRBV5-1 to TRBJ2-7; 8 nucleotides line up with TRBD1. Per germline, CDR1 SGHRS and CDR2 YFSETQ. V lost 0 bases to trimming and J lost 4 bases; unmatched junction nucleotides: 6. The length of the CDR3 is 15 residues. The CDR3 loop is CASSLDGTGSYEQYF. DNA of the CDR3: TGCGCCAGCAGCTTGGACGGGACAGGTTCTTACGAGCAGTACTTC.

This clone was counted a few times. The chain couples TRBV7-2 to TRBJ2-2; 7 bases line up with TRBD2. Trimming at V came to 5 bases and at J to 5 bases, leaving 8 bases not matched to a gene. Per germline, CDR1 SGHTA and CDR2 FQGNSA. CDR3 length: 15 residues. CDR3 in DNA: TGTGCCAGCAGCCGAGCGGGACTACGGACCGGGGAGCTGTTTTTT. Translated: CASSRAGLRTGELFF.

The J gene is TRBJ2-1, the V gene TRBV5-1; 8 bases are a match to TRBD1. The CDR3 runs to 15 residues. Germline V gene lookup returns CDR1 SGHRS and CDR2 YFSETQ. V gave up 0 bases and J gave up 8 bases; unmatched junction bases: 7. The CDR3 spells CASSLESRGLDEQFF. CDR3 DNA: TGCGCCAGCAGCTTGGAAAGCAGGGGGCTTGATGAGCAGTTCTTC.

The chain links TRBV5-1 to TRBJ2-3, with D possibly being TRBD2 (5 bases). Germline V gives CDR1 SGHRS, CDR2 YFSETQ. V lost 0 bases and J 2 bases, leaving 10 bases between the germline ends. The CDR3 length is 15 residues. CDR3: CASSLGPLATDTQYF. The DNA for the CDR3 is TGCGCCAGCAGCTTGGGCCCGCTAGCCACAGATACGCAGTATTTT. The whole variable domain, remainder taken from reference TRBV5-1 and TRBJ2-3, is KAGVTQTPRYLIKTRGQQVTLSCSPISGHRSVSWYQQTPGQGLQFLFEYFSETQRNKGNFPGRFSGRQFSNSRSEMNVSTLELGDSALYLCASSLGPLATDTQYFGPGTRLTVL.

This clone has just a few counts. The rearrangement uses TRBV30 and TRBJ2-3, with 9 bases lining up with TRBD2. CDR3 size: 18 residues. Germline values: CDR1 GTSNPN, CDR2 SVGIG (reference sequence). After removal of 0 bases from V and 2 bases from J, the junction contained 12 bases not matched to a gene. The CDR3 is CAWSVLAGGLIDTDTQYF. Here the CDR3 DNA reads TGTGCCTGGAGTGTATTGGCGGGGGGGCTCATAGACACAGATACGCAGTATTTT. The variable domain in full, completed from reference TRBV30 and TRBJ2-3, reads SQTIHQWPATLVQPVGSPLSLECTVEGTSNPNLYWYRQAAGRGLQLLFYSVGIGQISSEVPQNLSASRPQDRQFILSSKKLLLSDSGFYLCAWSVLAGGLIDTDTQYFGPGTRLTVL.

The chain is built from TRBV30 and TRBJ2-4; D possibly corresponds to TRBD1 (5 bases). There are 15 residues in the CDR3. CDR1 is GTSNPN, CDR2 SVGIG, per germline (reference sequence). Trimming removed 3 bases at V and 2 bases at J, with 14 bases between. CDR3 bases: TGTGCCTGGAGCGCAGGGATTAGTCCCAAAAACATTCAGTACTTC. Its protein product is CAWSAGISPKNIQYF.

This rearrangement joins TRBV6-6 to TRBJ1-1, with TRBD1 matching over 7 bases. The CDR3 runs 12 residues. Germline loops: CDR1 MNHNY, CDR2 SVGAGI (reference sequence). The V gene end was trimmed by 0 bases and the J gene end by 8 bases; junction bases not matched to a gene: 0. CDR3 loop: CASSYSDREAFF. DNA of the CDR3: TGTGCCAGCAGTTACTCGGACAGGGAAGCTTTCTTT.

The chain combines TRBV5-1 with TRBJ2-7; 8 nucleotides match TRBD2. The CDR3 is 14 amino acids. Germline-derived CDR1 and CDR2 are SGHRS and YFSETQ. Trimming at V came to 3 bases and at J to 0 bases, leaving 2 bases not matched to a gene. In DNA, the CDR3 is TGCGCCAGCAGCTGGCGGGGGGCCTCCTACGAGCAGTACTTC. Residues: CASSWRGASYEQYF.

The chain carries TRBV6-6 and TRBJ2-5, with D perhaps TRBD1 (5 bases). Deletions cut 2 bases from V and 2 bases from J, with 6 bases between. CDR1 is MNHNY and CDR2 is SVGAGI in the germline V gene (reference sequence). The CDR3 loop spans 13 amino acids. Here the CDR3 DNA reads TGTGCCAGCAGTTACGACAGACAAGAGACCCAGTACTTC. This codes for CASSYDRQETQYF.

The V call is TRBV4-2, the J call TRBJ1-4, with 8 nucleotides matching TRBD1. The CDR3 loop spans 16 amino acids. From germline, CDR1 is LGHNA and CDR2 YNFKEQ. The V segment lost 2 bases and the J segment 6 bases; nucleotides outside the gene matches: 8. The CDR3 region has the DNA TGTGCCAGCAGCCAACCCCAGGGGGCGGGAGATGAAAAACTGTTTTTT. Its protein product is CASSQPQGAGDEKLFF.

This clone was counted a few times. The chain is built from TRBV5-1 and TRBJ2-3, with TRBD2 identical over 9 bases. V lost 1 base and J lost 5; bases outside the gene matches: 8. Germline CDR1 is SGHRS and CDR2 is YFSETQ. This CDR3 is built from 16 residues. The CDR3 region has the DNA TGCGCCAGCAGCTTGATTGGCGGGGGGGCTGGAGATACGCAGTATTTT. It yields the protein CASSLIGGGAGDTQYF.

This clone was seen a few times. V is TRBV27 and J is TRBJ2-5; D is possibly TRBD1 (6 bases). Germline lookup yields CDR1 MNHEY and CDR2 SMNVEV (reference sequence). V lost 6 bases to trimming and J lost 1 base, with 9 bases between them. This CDR3 is 13 amino acids long. Here the CDR3 DNA reads TGTGCCAGCAGGGCACAGGGCCAAGAGACCCAGTACTTC. Translation gives CASRAQGQETQYF.

This clone showed up just a few times. V usage is TRBV5-1 and J usage is TRBJ2-3; 13 bases are a match to TRBD2. This CDR3 comprises 16 residues. Losses at the gene ends were 5 bases for V and 5 bases for J; bases not matched to a gene: 8. Per the germline V gene, CDR1 is SGHRS and CDR2 is YFSETQ. This CDR3 reads CASSLRTSGSIDTQYF. The CDR3 bases are TGCGCCAGCAGTCTCCGGACTAGCGGGAGTATAGATACGCAGTATTTT.

Remarks on this clone: A read error may account for a junction end that differs from germline. The chain joins TRBV5-4 to TRBJ2-1; 8 bases match TRBD2. The CDR3 has 16 amino acids. The germline CDR1 and CDR2 sequences are SGHNT and YYREEE (reference sequence). The CDR3 region has the DNA TGTGCCAGCACCTTGGCGGGGGGCGCGTCCTACAATGAGCAGTTCTTC. Protein sequence: CASTLAGGASYNEQFF.

The V gene is TRBV5-4, the J gene TRBJ2-5, with 10 bases aligning to TRBD2. Unmatched junction bases numbered 6, after V lost 6 bases and J lost 1 base. The germline V gene has CDR1 SGHNT and CDR2 YYREEE (reference sequence). This CDR3 contains 15 residues. The CDR3 loop reads CASTTASGSQETQYF. In nucleotides, the CDR3 is TGTGCCAGCACCACAGCTAGCGGGAGCCAAGAGACCCAGTACTTC.

V gene TRBV7-2 combines with J gene TRBJ2-1; TRBD1 might be the D (6 bases). There are 16 residues in the CDR3. The germline CDR1 and CDR2 sequences are SGHTA and FQGNSA. V lost 5 bases and J 3 bases, leaving 17 bases between the germline ends. CDR3 nucleotides: TGTGCCAGCAGCGCGACCTACAGGGTCTTCTACAATGAGCAGTTCTTC. Its protein product is CASSATYRVFYNEQFF. The full variable domain, with the rest looked up from reference TRBV7-2 and TRBJ2-1, is GAGVSQSPSNKVTEKGKDVELRCDPISGHTALYWYRQSLGQGLEFLIYFQGNSAPDKSGLPSDRFSAERTGGSVSTLTIQRTQQEDSAVYLCASSATYRVFYNEQFFGPGTRLTVL.

This clone was detected a few times. J is TRBJ2-1 and V is TRBV9; 7 bases agree with TRBD1. The V segment lost 3 bases and the J segment 5 bases; nucleotides outside the gene matches: 5. Germline V gene data show CDR1 as SGDLS and CDR2 as YYNGEE. The CDR3 has 14 residues. CDR3 protein: CASSASGTDNEQFF. As DNA, the CDR3 is TGTGCCAGCAGCGCCTCCGGGACAGACAATGAGCAGTTCTTC.